The rows below give T cell receptor beta chains drawn from one sample of a study of shared clonotypes between healthy human individuals. Data came from immunoSEQ multiplex PCR; TCRdb stores just in-frame clones and leaves some out. The sample records about 1.1 million clones, 75% to 85% being singletons. The sample comprised memory CD4+ T cells from PBMCs. The receptors here all came from a man younger than 35 in good health. Some clones in this sample may be carry-over from other donors' samples. Each CDR3 is given with its conserved first and last residue. D genes are given only for firm matches. Clone size is not always given. Where it is, it says once, few, many or a class for expanded clones.

V gene	clone size	D gene	J gene	CDR3 DNA	CDR3 protein
TRBV6-6	.	TRBD2	TRBJ2-4	TGTGCCAGCAGCTACTTGCGGCGGGAGGGCCAGAACATTCAGTACTTC	CASSYLRREGQNIQYF
TRBV19	.	.	TRBJ1-5	TGTGCCAGTAGTATAGGTGCCAGTAATCAGCCCCAGCATTTT	CASSIGASNQPQHF
TRBV28	.	TRBD2	TRBJ2-7	TGTGCCAGCAGCCTAGCGGGGGTAGGGGAGCAGTACTTC	CASSLAGVGEQYF
TRBV2	.	.	TRBJ1-2	TGTGCCAGCAACCCCGAGTCCCCTGGCTACACCTTC	CASNPESPGYTF
TRBV7-3	.	TRBD1	TRBJ2-7	TGTGCCAGCAGCTTAATGACAGGGACCGAGCAGTACTTC	CASSLMTGTEQYF
TRBV18	.	.	TRBJ1-1	TGTGCCAGCTCACCAGATGGTGGGGGCACTGAAGCTTTCTTT	CASSPDGGGTEAFF
TRBV28	many	.	TRBJ2-5	TGTGCCAGCAGTTTGGGTGGGCGGGGAGAGACCCAGTACTTC	CASSLGGRGETQYF
TRBV5-1	.	.	TRBJ2-1	TGCGCCAGCAGCTCAAACGTGGGGGCCAACAATGAGCAGTTCTTC	CASSSNVGANNEQFF
TRBV18	.	.	TRBJ2-3	TGTGCCAGCTCATCGCCTCAGCGGGTTTGGACAGATACGCAGTATTTT	CASSSPQRVWTDTQYF
TRBV7-2	.	.	TRBJ1-3	TGTGCCAGCAGCTTGAGGCGTGGAAACACCATATATTTT	CASSLRRGNTIYF
TRBV7-9	once	.	TRBJ2-3	TGTGCCAGCAGCTTAGCGCGGGGTTTATTCACAGATACGCAGTATTTT	CASSLARGLFTDTQYF
TRBV29-1	.	TRBD1	TRBJ1-4	TGCAGCGTTTCCAACAGGGGGGGCGCCGGAAAACTGTTTTTT	CSVSNRGGAGKLFF
TRBV28	.	TRBD1	TRBJ2-2	TGTGCCAGCAGCCCCGAGTATAAGGGGGCGCCCGGGGAGCTGTTTTTT	CASSPEYKGAPGELFF
TRBV7-8	.	.	TRBJ2-6	TGTGCCAGCAGCTTAGTTCCTGGGGCCAACGTCCTGACTTTC	CASSLVPGANVLTF
TRBV10-3	.	.	TRBJ2-1	TGTGCCATCAGTGAGTCGTGGCGGCTCTACAATGAGCAGTTCTTC	CAISESWRLYNEQFF
TRBV7-9	.	TRBD1	TRBJ2-7	TGTGCCAGCAGCTCGGCCCCGGGACAGGGGGAGTACTTC	CASSSAPGQGEYF
TRBV19	.	.	TRBJ2-7	TGTGCCAGTAACCAGGGTACGGGGTACGAGCAGTACTTC	CASNQGTGYEQYF
TRBV5-4	.	TRBD1	TRBJ1-2	TGTGCCAGCAGCGGGGGACAGGGGATCTATGGCTACACCTTC	CASSGGQGIYGYTF
TRBV2	.	TRBD1	TRBJ1-1	TGTGCCAGCAGACGGGGACAGCTGAACACTGAAGCTTTCTTT	CASRRGQLNTEAFF
TRBV6-1	.	.	TRBJ1-5	TGTGCCAGCAGTGAGGCGAGTCAAGGGCAGCCCCAGCATTTT	CASSEASQGQPQHF
TRBV19	.	.	TRBJ1-1	TGTGCCAGTAAAATAACCGGCCAGGCCCCTGAAGCTTTCTTT	CASKITGQAPEAFF
TRBV9	few	TRBD1	TRBJ1-5	TGTGCCAGCAGCAGGGGGACAGGGGGCTGGAATCAGCCCCAGCATTTT	CASSRGTGGWNQPQHF
TRBV6-1	.	.	TRBJ2-5	TGTGCCAGCAGTGAAGGGCCTTCTAGAGAGACCCAGTACTTC	CASSEGPSRETQYF
TRBV28	few	.	TRBJ1-2	TGTGCCAGCAGCCCTGGGACCACGGCTGCCGATGGCTACACCTTC	CASSPGTTAADGYTF
TRBV5-1	.	.	TRBJ2-5	TGCGCCAGCAGCTTGGGACGTCCCCCAGAGACCCAGTACTTC	CASSLGRPPETQYF
TRBV7-3	once	TRBD1	TRBJ2-1	TGTGCCAGCAGCTCAACCGGGACAGGGTACAATGAGCAGTTCTTC	CASSSTGTGYNEQFF
TRBV10-3	.	TRBD1	TRBJ2-2	TGTGCCGGGGGACAGGGGGCTTACACCGGGGAGCTGTTTTTT	CAGGQGAYTGELFF
TRBV5-8	.	.	TRBJ1-4	TGTGCCAGCAGCTTATCTGCAACTAATGAAAAACTGTTTTTT	CASSLSATNEKLFF